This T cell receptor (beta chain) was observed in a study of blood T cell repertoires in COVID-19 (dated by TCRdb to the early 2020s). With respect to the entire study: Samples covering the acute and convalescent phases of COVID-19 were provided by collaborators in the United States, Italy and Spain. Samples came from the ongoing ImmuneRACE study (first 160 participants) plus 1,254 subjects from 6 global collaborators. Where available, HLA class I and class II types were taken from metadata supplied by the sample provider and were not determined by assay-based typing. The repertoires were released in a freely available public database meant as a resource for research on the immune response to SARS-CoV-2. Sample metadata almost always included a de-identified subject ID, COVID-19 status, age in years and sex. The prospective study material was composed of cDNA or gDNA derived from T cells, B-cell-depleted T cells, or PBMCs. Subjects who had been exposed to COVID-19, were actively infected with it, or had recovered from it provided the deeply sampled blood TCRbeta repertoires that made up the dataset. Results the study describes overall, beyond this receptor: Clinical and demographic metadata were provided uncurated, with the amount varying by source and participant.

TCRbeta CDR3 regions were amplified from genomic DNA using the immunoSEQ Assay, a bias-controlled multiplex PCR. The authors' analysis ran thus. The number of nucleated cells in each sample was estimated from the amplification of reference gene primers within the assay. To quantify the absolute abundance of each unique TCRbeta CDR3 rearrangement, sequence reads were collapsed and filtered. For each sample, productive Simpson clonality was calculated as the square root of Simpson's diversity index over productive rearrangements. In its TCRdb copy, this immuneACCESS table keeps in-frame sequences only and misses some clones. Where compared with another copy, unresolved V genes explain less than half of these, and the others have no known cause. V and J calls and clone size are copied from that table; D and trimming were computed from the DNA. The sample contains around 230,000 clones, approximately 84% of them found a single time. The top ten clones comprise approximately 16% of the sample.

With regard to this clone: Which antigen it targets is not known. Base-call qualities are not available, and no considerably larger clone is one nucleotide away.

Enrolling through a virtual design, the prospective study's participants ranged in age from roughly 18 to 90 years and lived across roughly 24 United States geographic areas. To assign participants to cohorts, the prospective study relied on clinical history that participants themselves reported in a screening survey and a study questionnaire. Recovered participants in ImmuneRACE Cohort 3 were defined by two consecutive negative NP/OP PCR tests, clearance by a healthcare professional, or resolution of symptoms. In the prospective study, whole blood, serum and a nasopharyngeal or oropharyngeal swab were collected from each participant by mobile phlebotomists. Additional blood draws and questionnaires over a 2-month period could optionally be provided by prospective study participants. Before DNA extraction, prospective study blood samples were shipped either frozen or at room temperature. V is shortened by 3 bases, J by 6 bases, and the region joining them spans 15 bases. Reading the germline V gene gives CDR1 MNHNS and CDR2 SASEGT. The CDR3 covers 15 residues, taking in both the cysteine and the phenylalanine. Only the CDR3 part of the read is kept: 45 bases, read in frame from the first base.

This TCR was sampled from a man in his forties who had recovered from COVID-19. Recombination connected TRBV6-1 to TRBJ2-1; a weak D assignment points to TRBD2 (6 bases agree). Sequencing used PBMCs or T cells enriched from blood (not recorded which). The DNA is TGTGCCAGCAGTGATATCTTCGGGGGTTCCAATGAGCAGTTCTTC. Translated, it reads CASSDIFGGSNEQFF.